This is a list of T cell receptor beta chains from one sample in a study of cytomegalovirus exposure and HLA in healthy donors. Here immunoSEQ multiplex PCR was the method, and the copy in TCRdb shows in-frame clones only, minus some. The data show under 85,000 clones, 65% to 80% seen once. The sample was PBMCs. These receptors came from a man aged 40-49 years in good health and CMV-seropositive. CDR3s leave out the opening cysteine and the closing phenylalanine or tryptophan. The order of the fields is CDR3 protein, clone size, J gene, V gene. Rows may omit the clone size; those that give it use once, few, many or a size class.

ASSEFPLGQGQETQY	once	TRBJ2-5	TRBV6-1
ASSSSRGRAVKTQY	.	TRBJ2-5	TRBV11-2
SSSRTGSWGYT	.	TRBJ1-2	TRBV7-9
ASSRPTGVNTEAF	.	TRBJ1-1	TRBV6-5
ASSSRREGSNQPQH	.	TRBJ1-5	TRBV6-5
ASSQDRLAGNNEQF	many	TRBJ2-1	TRBV4-1
ASSRDRGGTEAF	.	TRBJ1-1	TRBV7-2
ASSQALAYNEKLF	.	TRBJ1-4	TRBV4-1
ASSLDLVVALDGYT	.	TRBJ1-2	TRBV7-9
ASSLGRISFSGVKTQY	.	TRBJ2-5	TRBV5-6
AISDASGRFQETQY	.	TRBJ2-5	TRBV10-3
ASSQVASGSSYEQY	.	TRBJ2-7	TRBV4-3
ATSLTQGETQY	.	TRBJ2-5	TRBV15
ASSLGQGGTQY	few	TRBJ2-5	TRBV11-2
ASSLPTTGGASDEQF	.	TRBJ2-1	TRBV7-2
ASSFTVADTQY	.	TRBJ2-3	TRBV11-2
SVEILEQF	.	TRBJ2-1	TRBV29-1
ASSLGTSADTQY	.	TRBJ2-3	TRBV5-1
ASSRAGQGYEQY	.	TRBJ2-7	TRBV6-6
ASSYQGNEQF	.	TRBJ2-1	TRBV6-6
ASSQNQNTEAF	.	TRBJ1-1	TRBV11-3
ASSASGRNNEQY	.	TRBJ2-7	TRBV7-8